The 11 T cell receptor beta chains below all came from one sample that was sequenced in a study of cytomegalovirus exposure and HLA in healthy donors (dated by TCRdb to between 2016 and 2019). To prepare the library, the immunoSEQ multiplex PCR assay was applied. A mixture of 60 forward primers for TCR Vbeta segments and 13 reverse primers for TCR Jbeta segments was used in the multiplex PCR. The immuneACCESS repertoire file appears here via TCRdb, limited to in-frame rearrangements. These files lack a portion of the clones; in checked studies, under half of the deficit traces to unresolved V genes, and the cause of the others is not known. For this sample there are 55,000 to 85,000 clones; less than 80% appear just once. The ten largest make up about an eighth of the sample. Sequenced material: PBMCs. The receptors derive from a woman aged 40 to 50 in good health and CMV-seropositive.

The J gene is TRBJ2-1, the V gene TRBV7-9; 12 bases agree with TRBD2. The CDR3 contains 15 residues. The V segment lost 5 bases and the J segment 6 bases; nucleotides outside the gene matches: 5. Germline V gene sequence: CDR1 SEHNR, CDR2 FQNEAQ (reference sequence). CDR3 in amino acids: CASSTLAGGLNEQFF. CDR3 in DNA: TGTGCCAGCAGCACCCTAGCGGGGGGGCTCAATGAGCAGTTCTTC.

V and J are TRBV6-5 and TRBJ2-3; 8 bases match TRBD2. CDR3 length equals 14 residues. Trimming took 6 bases from V and 3 from J; bases not matched to a gene: 5. Germline CDR1 is MNHEY and CDR2 is SVGAGI. CDR3 region: CASSRGGPTDTQYF. The DNA of the CDR3 is TGTGCCAGCAGCCGCGGGGGGCCTACAGATACGCAGTATTTT.

This clone was counted between two and nine times. The chain joins TRBV25-1 to TRBJ1-4; weak D call: TRBD1 (6 bases). Germline V gene lookup returns CDR1 MGHDK and CDR2 SYGVNS. This CDR3 has 17 amino acids. The V gene lost 1 base and the J gene lost 0 bases, with 12 bases spanning the gap. The CDR3 DNA sequence: TGTGCCAGCAGTGAATGGGCAGGGGCATCAACTAATGAAAAACTGTTTTTT. This gives the protein CASSEWAGASTNEKLFF.

The chain carries TRBV7-3 and TRBJ2-7; D is possibly TRBD1 (7 bases). Germline values: CDR1 SGHTA, CDR2 FQGTGA. This CDR3 region has 13 residues. Trimming took 3 bases from V and 4 from J, leaving 10 bases between them. The CDR3 here is CASSLTGRYEQYF. CDR3 in DNA: TGTGCCAGCAGCTTGACAGGGAGGTACGAGCAGTACTTC.

The V call is TRBV10-3, the J call TRBJ2-3; 7 bases fit TRBD1. The ends lost 10 bases at V and 3 bases at J; junction bases unmatched: 13. CDR1 is ENHRY, CDR2 SYGVKD, per germline. This CDR3 has 15 residues. Written as DNA, the CDR3 is TGTGCCAGGCGTGCCCCAGGGGGAAGTACAGATACGCAGTATTTT. Amino acids: CARRAPGGSTDTQYF.

The CDR3 DNA reads as TGTGCCAGCAGCCGACAGGGTAAAGGACCAGAGACCCAGTACTTC. This gives the protein CASSRQGKGPETQYF. This rearrangement joins TRBV6-5 to TRBJ2-5; 7 nucleotides align to TRBD1. J was trimmed by 4 bases and V by 6 bases; bases with no gene match: 11. Per germline, CDR1 MNHEY and CDR2 SVGAGI. CDR3 length: 15 residues.

The chain is built from TRBV2 and TRBJ2-5; 10 bases fit TRBD2. CDR1 and CDR2 (germline): SNHLY, FYNNEI. With 2 bases clipped from V and 1 base from J, the junction kept 4 bases outside the gene matches. The CDR3 length is 16 residues. In nucleotides, the CDR3 is TGTGCCAGCAGTGAACTAGCTAGCGGGGGCCAAGAGACCCAGTACTTC. Protein sequence: CASSELASGGQETQYF.

This clone has just one count. The chain has TRBV2 and TRBJ2-1, with a tentative D call TRBD2 (7 bases). V dropped 2 bases and J dropped 2 bases, with 10 bases sitting between them. Germline V gene data show CDR1 as SNHLY and CDR2 as FYNNEI. CDR3 length: 15 amino acids. CDR3 nucleotide sequence: TGTGCCAGCAGTGAACGCGGGGGCCCCTACAATGAGCAGTTCTTC. Its protein product is CASSERGGPYNEQFF.

This chain links TRBV10-3 with TRBJ2-2; TRBD2 is a possible D gene (6 bases). This CDR3 region has 14 residues. Germline lookup yields CDR1 ENHRY and CDR2 SYGVKD. The V gene lost 0 bases and the J gene lost 6 bases, with 8 bases spanning the gap. CDR3 amino acids: CAISESGRAGELFF. The DNA of the CDR3 is TGTGCCATCAGTGAGTCCGGGAGAGCCGGGGAGCTGTTTTTT.

This clone was observed a few times. The V and J genes are TRBV4-1 and TRBJ1-1, with unresolved D. This CDR3 region has 14 residues. Germline lookup yields CDR1 MGHRA and CDR2 YSYEKL. Trimming pared 0 bases from V and 1 base from J, leaving 6 bases between. CDR3 residues: CASSQDSGNTEAFF. DNA of the CDR3: TGCGCCAGCAGCCAAGACAGCGGGAACACTGAAGCTTTCTTT.

This chain connects TRBV7-9 to TRBJ2-1; the match to TRBD2 covers 13 bases. In germline, CDR1 is SEHNR, CDR2 FQNEAQ (reference sequence). The CDR3 sequence is 17 residues long. V lost 5 bases to trimming and J lost 8 bases; unmatched junction nucleotides: 12. The CDR3 spells CASSITSGGARGYEQFF. CDR3 DNA sequence: TGTGCCAGCAGCATAACTAGCGGGGGGGCCCGGGGCTATGAGCAGTTCTTC.